This TCR beta chain is drawn from a study of blood T cell repertoires in COVID-19. Across the study: The United States, Italy and Spain were the sources of the acute and convalescent COVID-19 samples. From T cells, B-cell-depleted T cells, or PBMCs came the material, which was cDNA or gDNA.

Per the authors' pipeline: The assay estimated nucleated cells by amplifying reference gene primers. Profiled with immunoSEQ multiplex PCR; TCRdb holds only in-frame clones, not every one. Clone size and V and J calls were adopted from that table, with D and trimming inferred from the DNA. This sample has about 480,000 clones; around nine tenths occur once, and the top ten carry roughly 8%. Seattle patients were enrolled during active infection and followed longitudinally. In germline, CDR1 is SNHLY, CDR2 FYNNEI. This CDR3 comprises 16 residues. Trimming cost V 4 bases and J 5 bases; bases outside gene matches: 13.

This clonotype originated in a woman in her fifties or sixties with COVID-19, enrolled during active disease. The rearrangement joins TRBV2 to TRBJ2-7; 8 bases align to TRBD1. The sequencing input was peripheral blood. The CDR3 DNA reads TGTGCCAGCAGTGGTGGTACAGGGGGAAGTCCGGACGAGCAGTACTTC. It specifies CASSGGTGGSPDEQYF.